This T cell receptor beta chain was found in a study of beta chain features in type 1 diabetes. Study-wide findings and caveats: When Type 1 diabetes patients were examined, their TCRB CDR3s proved moderately but significantly shorter in all four CD4+ subsets. In type 1 diabetes patients, VDJ junctions had fewer insertions; deletions at these junctions were more frequent. PCR might pick shorter templates more often, in the same way for patients and controls. The similarity of naive, central memory and Treg TCRB repertoires appeared greater among patients than among healthy donors.

The CDR3 has 17 residues. V was pared by 5 bases and J by 2 bases, with 22 bases between. CDR1 and CDR2 (germline): MNHEY, SMNVEV (reference sequence). Every isolated RNA sample was fully reverse transcribed, so sequencing captured expressed TCRB transcripts. For naive, central memory and regulatory T cell samples, reads averaged around 3.5 million. Using immunoSEQ multiplex PCR, the repertoire was profiled, and TCRdb retains in-frame clones only, with some absent. The sample records about 190,000 clones, 7.5% to 8.5% being singletons. About this clone: Its antigen remains unknown.

This chain joins TRBV27 and TRBJ2-7, with D perhaps TRBD1 (5 bases). This receptor was identified in a man aged 18-30 years with type 1 diabetes. Input material: central memory CD4+ T cells from blood. CDR3 DNA: TGTGCCAGCAGTACCTCCTACAGGAGTCTAAACGCCTACGAGCAGTACTTC. This codes for CASSTSYRSLNAYEQYF.